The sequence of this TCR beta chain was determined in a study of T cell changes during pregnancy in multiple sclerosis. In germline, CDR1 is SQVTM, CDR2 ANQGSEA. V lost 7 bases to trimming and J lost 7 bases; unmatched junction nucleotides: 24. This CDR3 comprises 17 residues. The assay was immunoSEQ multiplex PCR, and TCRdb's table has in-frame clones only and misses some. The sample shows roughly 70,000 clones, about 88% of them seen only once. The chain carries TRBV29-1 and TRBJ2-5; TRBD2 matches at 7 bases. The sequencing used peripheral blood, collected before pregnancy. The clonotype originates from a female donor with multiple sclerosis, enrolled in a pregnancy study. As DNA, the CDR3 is TGCAGCGGGGGGGGGTTTCTCAGGGACTCGGCCCTGGGGACCCAGTACTTC. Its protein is CSGGGFLRDSALGTQYF.